These T cell receptor beta chains were read from a single sample in a study of memory CD4+ T cells and cytomegalovirus serostatus. Clones were read by immunoSEQ multiplex PCR, and TCRdb kept only the in-frame ones, dropping some. The data hold approximately 70,000 clones, with 60% to 85% observed a single time. The sequenced sample was memory CD4+ T cells from blood. These receptors were collected from an adult in good health and CMV-seropositive. Each CDR3 is given with its conserved first and last residue. A D gene is named only where the DNA matches it firmly. Size tells how often a clone was seen (once, few, many) or the class of an expanded clone, and some rows leave it out.

d_call,v_call,clone_size,j_call,cdr3_aa,cdr3_nt
-,TRBV19,-,TRBJ2-6,CASKRAGANVLTF,TGTGCCAGTAAAAGGGCTGGGGCCAACGTCCTGACTTTC
-,TRBV14,-,TRBJ1-2,CASSLSLKGYGYTF,TGTGCCAGCAGCCTATCCCTAAAGGGCTATGGCTACACCTTC
TRBD1,TRBV5-1,-,TRBJ1-6,CASSTRQGTLHF,TGCGCCAGCAGCACCCGACAGGGGACCCTCCACTTT
TRBD1,TRBV19,-,TRBJ1-5,CASREGQGDRRNQPQHF,TGTGCCAGTAGGGAGGGACAGGGCGATCGGAGGAATCAGCCCCAGCATTTT
-,TRBV28,-,TRBJ2-4,CASSLSGNRNIQYF,TGTGCCAGCAGTTTAAGTGGAAATCGGAACATTCAGTACTTC
-,TRBV7-8,-,TRBJ2-1,CASGQGEQFF,TGTGCCAGCGGGCAAGGAGAGCAGTTCTTC
-,TRBV2,many,TRBJ1-1,CASNDVGGPEAFF,TGTGCCAGCAATGACGTCGGAGGCCCTGAAGCTTTCTTT
-,TRBV30,-,TRBJ1-2,CAWSLLWAPNNYGYTF,TGTGCCTGGAGTCTTCTATGGGCCCCGAATAACTATGGCTACACCTTC
TRBD2,TRBV4-3,-,TRBJ2-3,CASSSSGAAGAADTQYF,TGCGCCAGCAGCAGCTCCGGGGCAGCGGGAGCGGCAGATACGCAGTATTTT
TRBD1,TRBV9,-,TRBJ1-4,CASSVGVRGLATNEKLFF,TGTGCCAGCAGCGTAGGAGTTAGGGGGCTTGCAACTAATGAAAAACTGTTTTTT
TRBD1,TRBV7-9,-,TRBJ2-5,CASSQTGFGGETQYF,TGTGCCAGCAGCCAGACAGGGTTCGGAGGAGAGACCCAGTACTTC
-,TRBV7-2,-,TRBJ1-1,CASSLSSREDRAFF,TGTGCCAGCAGCCTCTCGAGCAGGGAGGATCGAGCTTTCTTT
TRBD1,TRBV28,-,TRBJ2-1,CASGFSGTGAYNEQFF,TGTGCCAGCGGATTCTCCGGGACAGGGGCCTACAATGAGCAGTTCTTC
-,TRBV5-1,-,TRBJ2-6,CASSMTSGANVLTF,TGCGCCAGCAGCATGACCTCTGGGGCCAACGTCCTGACTTTC
-,TRBV12-5,-,TRBJ2-3,CASGTTDTQYF,TGTGCTAGTGGTACTACAGATACGCAGTATTTT
-,TRBV5-1,-,TRBJ2-2,CASSEKGGYSTNTGELFF,TGCGCCAGCAGCGAAAAAGGGGGGTACAGCACGAACACCGGGGAGCTGTTTTTT
-,TRBV7-8,-,TRBJ1-1,CASSFSGTEAFF,TGTGCCAGCAGTTTCAGCGGCACTGAAGCTTTCTTT
-,TRBV5-4,-,TRBJ1-3,CASSLEDLTISGNTIYF,TGTGCCAGCAGCTTGGAGGACTTAACCATCTCTGGAAACACCATATATTTT
-,TRBV30,-,TRBJ1-4,CACIPPSDEKLFF,TGTGCCTGCATCCCTCCCTCGGATGAAAAACTGTTTTTT